The 18 T cell receptor beta chains reported below all come from one sample, sequenced in a study of technical replicates of blood from a few donors. TCRdb's copy holds only in-frame clones and misses some; the assay was immunoSEQ multiplex PCR. The sample records under 95,000 clones, roughly 94% being singletons. Sequencing was done on a sample of T cells isolated from PBMCs. The source of these receptors is a human donor in good health.

Concerning this clone itself: This sample includes further DNA sequences coding for the same CDR3. This chain joins TRBV5-1 and TRBJ1-1, with D possibly TRBD1 on 5 matching bases. Germline V gives CDR1 SGHRS, CDR2 YFSETQ. V was shortened by 1 base and J by 1 base, with 5 bases between the two germline ends. This CDR3 region has 13 residues. The CDR3: CASSLQGNTEAFF. DNA for the CDR3: TGCGCCAGCAGCTTGCAGGGGAACACTGAAGCTTTCTTT.

The chain carries TRBV6-1 and TRBJ2-3; 12 bases align to TRBD2. The CDR3 runs to 15 residues. V was pared by 4 bases and J by 3 bases, with 2 bases of the junction left unmatched. Germline loops: CDR1 MNHNS, CDR2 SASEGT. The CDR3 sequence is CASSGLAGETDTQYF. The CDR3 DNA reads as TGTGCCAGCAGTGGACTAGCGGGAGAAACAGATACGCAGTATTTT.

The chain is built from TRBV7-9 and TRBJ2-7; D may be TRBD2 (5 bases). Trimming removed 11 bases at V and 3 bases at J, with 14 bases between. The germline gives CDR1 SEHNR, CDR2 FQNEAQ (reference sequence). The CDR3 contains 12 residues. CDR3 coding DNA: TGTGCCGCCCAGGAAGGGAGCTACGAGCAGTACTTC. Its protein is CAAQEGSYEQYF.

V gene TRBV4-1 combines with J gene TRBJ2-2; 7 bases fit TRBD1. J gave up 4 bases and V 0 bases, and 8 bases lay outside the gene matches. The CDR3 loop spans 17 amino acids. CDR1 is MGHRA, CDR2 YSYEKL, per germline. The CDR3 is CASSQDWPGTVTGELFF. DNA of the CDR3: TGCGCCAGCAGCCAAGATTGGCCCGGGACAGTCACCGGGGAGCTGTTTTTT.

This clone was counted between two and nine times. The rearrangement uses TRBV14 and TRBJ2-2; D is unresolved. V lost 0 bases to trimming and J lost 7 bases, with 18 bases between them. Germline loops: CDR1 SGHDN, CDR2 FVKESK. The CDR3 runs 17 residues. CDR3 in DNA: TGTGCCAGCAGCCAAGATTTGTCCGGGTTGAGGCGCGGGGAGCTGTTTTTT. Protein sequence: CASSQDLSGLRRGELFF.

The rearrangement uses TRBV18 and TRBJ2-5; possible D gene TRBD1, 5 bases. Germline CDR1 and CDR2: KGHSH and LQKENI. V was trimmed by 6 bases and J by 1 base, leaving 15 bases between them. CDR3 length: 15 amino acids. DNA for the CDR3: TGTGCCAGCTCGGGATTGCAGGGCCCCCAAGAGACCCAGTACTTC. Translation gives CASSGLQGPQETQYF.

The chain links TRBV11-2 to TRBJ2-7, with 7 nucleotides matching TRBD1. The germline V gene encodes CDR1 SGHAT and CDR2 FQNNGV. The CDR3 sequence is 16 residues long. V lost 1 base, J lost 6 bases, and 12 bases stayed unmatched. The CDR3, as DNA: TGTGCCAGCAGCTTAGGGGCAGGGGGTCCCCTTATCGAGCAGTACTTC. It is translated as CASSLGAGGPLIEQYF.

The rearrangement uses TRBV5-1 and TRBJ1-2; a weak D match, TRBD1 (5 bases). This CDR3 is 16 amino acids long. Per the germline V gene, CDR1 is SGHRS and CDR2 is YFSETQ. Trimming took off 7 bases at V and 5 bases at J, with 24 bases between the two ends. The CDR3 DNA is TGCGCCAGCGCCGCGGGGGTACCCAGTCCCCAGTATGGCTACACCTTC. It is translated as CASAAGVPSPQYGYTF.

In its sample, this clone was seen once. V and J are TRBV9 and TRBJ1-1, with a possible D match to TRBD1 (6 bases). The CDR3 is 15 residues long. The germline V gene has CDR1 SGDLS and CDR2 YYNGEE. V lost 3 bases, J lost 0 bases, and 12 bases lay in between. The CDR3 is CASSEEGQMNTEAFF. Here the CDR3 DNA reads TGTGCCAGCAGCGAAGAAGGACAGATGAACACTGAAGCTTTCTTT.

V gene TRBV19 combines with J gene TRBJ2-7, with D hard to call. Trimming removed 5 bases at V and 2 bases at J, with 13 bases between. Germline V CDR1 and CDR2: LNHDA, SQIVND (reference sequence). The CDR3 runs 14 residues. CDR3 residues: CASSPFYSTYEQYF. The CDR3 DNA reads as TGTGCCAGTAGTCCTTTCTACTCAACCTACGAGCAGTACTTC.

The sample holds one count of this clone. The genes are TRBV5-4 and TRBJ2-7; 8 bases match TRBD1. The germline V gene encodes CDR1 SGHNT and CDR2 YYREEE (reference sequence). V was clipped by 5 bases and J by 3 bases; unmatched bases: 7. The CDR3 totals 14 residues. CDR3 sequence reads: CASRPTGASYEQYF. The CDR3 region has the DNA TGTGCCAGCAGACCGACAGGGGCAAGCTACGAGCAGTACTTC.

This chain links TRBV5-1 with TRBJ2-1, with 10 bases lining up with TRBD2. The germline CDR1 and CDR2 sequences are SGHRS and YFSETQ. The ends lost 0 bases at V and 9 bases at J; junction bases unmatched: 6. The CDR3 totals 15 residues. CDR3 sequence reads: CASSLELAGPGEQFF. In nucleotides, the CDR3 is TGCGCCAGCAGCTTGGAACTAGCGGGGCCCGGTGAGCAGTTCTTC.

This chain connects TRBV5-1 to TRBJ2-3, with D maybe TRBD1 (5 bases). Germline CDR1 SGHRS, CDR2 YFSETQ. Trimming shortened V by 5 bases and J by 0 bases, and 10 bases separated the two germline ends. The CDR3 totals 14 residues. The chain's CDR3 is CASSRTSSTDTQYF. CDR3 DNA: TGCGCCAGCAGTCGGACATCTAGCACAGATACGCAGTATTTT.

This clone was counted between two and nine times. V usage is TRBV7-9 and J usage is TRBJ1-1; 7 positions agree with TRBD1. Looked up from germline, CDR1 is SEHNR and CDR2 is FQNEAQ (reference sequence). The V and J ends lost 5 bases and 0 bases, in that order; junction bases with no gene match: 6. This CDR3 comprises 15 residues. Here the CDR3 reads CASSRSQGLNTEAFF. CDR3 coding DNA: TGTGCCAGCAGCCGTTCACAGGGGCTGAACACTGAAGCTTTCTTT.

This chain uses TRBV28 with TRBJ2-3, with D unresolved. Germline V CDR1 and CDR2: MDHEN, SYDVKM. Trimming cost V 3 bases and J 3 bases, with 7 bases left between them. CDR3 length: 13 amino acids. This chain's CDR3 is CASSFPDTDTQYF. CDR3 coding DNA: TGTGCCAGCAGTTTCCCAGATACAGATACGCAGTATTTT.

This clone was observed a single time. V is TRBV19 and J is TRBJ2-2; D may be TRBD1 (5 bases). V was pared by 3 bases and J by 1 base, with 6 bases between. The CDR3 is 14 residues long. CDR1 is LNHDA and CDR2 is SQIVND in the germline V gene (reference sequence). The CDR3 DNA is TGTGCCAGTAGTATTCAGGGGAACACCGGGGAGCTGTTTTTT. It translates to CASSIQGNTGELFF.

The chain combines TRBV19 with TRBJ2-1, with a tentative D call TRBD2 (5 bases). This CDR3 contains 15 residues. The germline V and J ends were trimmed by 4 bases and 6 bases, with 16 bases remaining between them. Germline V CDR1 and CDR2: LNHDA, SQIVND (reference sequence). The CDR3 region is CASSTSWGVGNEQFF. In DNA form, the CDR3 reads TGTGCCAGTAGTACCTCATGGGGAGTTGGCAATGAGCAGTTCTTC.

The chain is built from TRBV5-6 and TRBJ2-2; D call uncertain. V was cut by 4 bases and J by 6 bases, with 7 bases left in between. The CDR3 has 12 residues. The germline gives CDR1 SGHDT, CDR2 YYEEEE. The CDR3 DNA is TGTGCCAGCAGCCGCGGTTCCGGGGAGCTGTTTTTT. Residues: CASSRGSGELFF.